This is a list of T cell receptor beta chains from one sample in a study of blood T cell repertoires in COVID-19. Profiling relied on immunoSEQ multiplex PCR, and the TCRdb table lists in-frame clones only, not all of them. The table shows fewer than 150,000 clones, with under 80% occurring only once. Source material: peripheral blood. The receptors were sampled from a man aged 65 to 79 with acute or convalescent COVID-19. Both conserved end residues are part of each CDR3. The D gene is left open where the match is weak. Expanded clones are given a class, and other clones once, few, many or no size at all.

cdr3_aa: CATSDGTGGAYEQYF
cdr3_nt: TGTGCCACCAGTGATGGGACAGGGGGTGCCTACGAGCAGTACTTC
clone_size: .
v_call: TRBV24-1
d_call: TRBD1
j_call: TRBJ2-7

cdr3_aa: CASSQEISTFSQPQHF
cdr3_nt: TGCGCCAGCAGCCAAGAGATATCGACATTCTCTCAGCCCCAGCATTTT
clone_size: .
v_call: TRBV4-1
d_call: .
j_call: TRBJ1-5

cdr3_aa: CASSLIVWQGVDEYF
cdr3_nt: TGCGCCAGCAGCTTGATTGTCTGGCAGGGGGTCGATGAGTACTTC
clone_size: few
v_call: TRBV5-1
d_call: TRBD1
j_call: TRBJ2-7

cdr3_aa: CASSLGKGRNSPLHF
cdr3_nt: TGTGCCAGCAGCCTAGGGAAGGGGCGGAATTCACCCCTCCACTTT
clone_size: .
v_call: TRBV3-1/TRBV3-2
d_call: .
j_call: TRBJ1-6

cdr3_aa: CATSDPRGSYNEQFF
cdr3_nt: TGTGCCACCAGTGATCCCCGGGGGTCCTACAATGAGCAGTTCTTC
clone_size: .
v_call: TRBV24-1
d_call: .
j_call: TRBJ2-1

cdr3_aa: CASSEEVAQTYEQYF
cdr3_nt: TGTGCCAGCAGTGAAGAAGTGGCACAGACCTACGAGCAGTACTTC
clone_size: .
v_call: TRBV6-1
d_call: .
j_call: TRBJ2-7

cdr3_aa: CATSRDDREAFF
cdr3_nt: TGTGCCACCAGCAGAGATGACAGGGAGGCTTTCTTT
clone_size: .
v_call: TRBV15
d_call: TRBD1
j_call: TRBJ1-1

cdr3_aa: CAWSVPAGNYEQYF
cdr3_nt: TGTGCCTGGAGTGTACCAGCGGGGAACTACGAGCAGTACTTC
clone_size: .
v_call: TRBV30
d_call: TRBD2
j_call: TRBJ2-7

cdr3_aa: CASSIGGSYEQYF
cdr3_nt: TGTGCCAGTAGTATTGGGGGGAGTTACGAGCAGTACTTC
clone_size: .
v_call: TRBV19
d_call: .
j_call: TRBJ2-7

cdr3_aa: CASTAGYNSPLHF
cdr3_nt: TGTGCCAGCACGGCGGGCTATAATTCACCCCTCCACTTT
clone_size: few
v_call: TRBV3-1/TRBV3-2
d_call: .
j_call: TRBJ1-6

cdr3_aa: CAWGGQSNQPQHF
cdr3_nt: TGTGCCTGGGGGGGACAGTCCAATCAGCCCCAGCATTTT
clone_size: .
v_call: TRBV30
d_call: TRBD1
j_call: TRBJ1-5

cdr3_aa: CASSPRQGETYEQYF
cdr3_nt: TGTGCCAGCAGCCCCCGACAGGGTGAAACCTACGAGCAGTACTTC
clone_size: .
v_call: TRBV7-6
d_call: TRBD1
j_call: TRBJ2-7

cdr3_aa: CASSSLPPGQETQYF
cdr3_nt: TGTGCCAGCAGTTCCCTCCCCCCAGGACAAGAGACCCAGTACTTC
clone_size: .
v_call: TRBV6-5
d_call: .
j_call: TRBJ2-5

cdr3_aa: CASSRYRVSGNQPQHF
cdr3_nt: TGTGCCAGCTCACGTTACAGGGTTTCGGGCAATCAGCCCCAGCATTTT
clone_size: .
v_call: TRBV18
d_call: .
j_call: TRBJ1-5

cdr3_aa: CASSERDKINSPLHF
cdr3_nt: TGTGCCAGCAGTGAGCGGGACAAGATTAATTCACCCCTCCACTTT
clone_size: .
v_call: TRBV6-2/TRBV6-3
d_call: .
j_call: TRBJ1-6

cdr3_aa: CASSRTGPDTIYF
cdr3_nt: TGCGCCAGCAGCCGGACAGGGCCGGACACCATATATTTT
clone_size: once
v_call: TRBV5-1
d_call: TRBD1
j_call: TRBJ1-3

cdr3_aa: CASRTSGGRNNEQFF
cdr3_nt: TGTGCCAGTAGGACTAGCGGGGGGCGAAACAATGAGCAGTTCTTC
clone_size: .
v_call: TRBV19
d_call: TRBD2
j_call: TRBJ2-1

cdr3_aa: CASRVAITGELFF
cdr3_nt: TGTGCCAGCAGGGTTGCTATAACCGGGGAGCTGTTTTTT
clone_size: .
v_call: TRBV3-1/TRBV3-2
d_call: .
j_call: TRBJ2-2

cdr3_aa: CASSLEGGTTYEQYF
cdr3_nt: TGTGCCAGCTCCCTAGAGGGGGGGACCACCTACGAGCAGTACTTC
clone_size: .
v_call: TRBV5-5
d_call: .
j_call: TRBJ2-7

cdr3_aa: CASSEQRGGSTDTQYF
cdr3_nt: TGTGCCAGCAGTGAGCAGCGGGGGGGGAGCACAGATACGCAGTATTTT
clone_size: .
v_call: TRBV6-1
d_call: TRBD2
j_call: TRBJ2-3

cdr3_aa: CASSPTGGNYGYTF
cdr3_nt: TGTGCCAGCAGCCCAACCGGCGGCAACTATGGCTACACCTTC
clone_size: .
v_call: TRBV7-9
d_call: .
j_call: TRBJ1-2

cdr3_aa: CATTKGGGPEAFF
cdr3_nt: TGTGCCACCACCAAAGGAGGCGGGCCTGAAGCTTTCTTT
clone_size: .
v_call: TRBV6-5
d_call: .
j_call: TRBJ1-1

cdr3_aa: CASSPLAAKNIQYF
cdr3_nt: TGTGCCAGCAGCCCACTAGCGGCCAAAAACATTCAGTACTTC
clone_size: .
v_call: TRBV7-2
d_call: TRBD2
j_call: TRBJ2-4

cdr3_aa: CASSLLLRGSEKLFF
cdr3_nt: TGTGCCAGCAGCTTACTACTCCGGGGTAGTGAAAAACTGTTTTTT
clone_size: .
v_call: TRBV7-9
d_call: .
j_call: TRBJ1-4

cdr3_aa: CASSPTVWGTSTDTQYF
cdr3_nt: TGTGCCAGCTCACCAACGGTATGGGGGACTAGCACAGATACGCAGTATTTT
clone_size: .
v_call: TRBV18
d_call: .
j_call: TRBJ2-3

cdr3_aa: CASSEAVLQGYGYTF
cdr3_nt: TGTGCCAGCAGTGAAGCGGTCCTCCAGGGCTATGGCTACACCTTC
clone_size: .
v_call: TRBV2
d_call: .
j_call: TRBJ1-2

cdr3_aa: CASSLKENEKLFF
cdr3_nt: TGTGCCAGCTCGCTAAAGGAGAATGAAAAACTGTTTTTT
clone_size: .
v_call: TRBV18
d_call: .
j_call: TRBJ1-4

cdr3_aa: CASSPLAQDHYGYTF
cdr3_nt: TGTGCCAGCTCACCACTAGCACAGGATCACTATGGCTACACCTTC
clone_size: .
v_call: TRBV18
d_call: .
j_call: TRBJ1-2

cdr3_aa: CSVTGIVYEQYF
cdr3_nt: TGCAGCGTGACAGGGATTGTGTACGAGCAGTACTTC
clone_size: .
v_call: TRBV29-1
d_call: TRBD1
j_call: TRBJ2-7

cdr3_aa: CASSPNREDQPQHF
cdr3_nt: TGCGCCAGCAGCCCGAACAGGGAAGATCAGCCCCAGCATTTT
clone_size: .
v_call: TRBV4-1
d_call: .
j_call: TRBJ1-5

cdr3_aa: CASSVTAGGPETQYF
cdr3_nt: TGCGCCAGCAGCGTTACAGCGGGGGGACCAGAGACCCAGTACTTC
clone_size: .
v_call: TRBV5-1
d_call: TRBD2
j_call: TRBJ2-5

cdr3_aa: CASSFFSGGNDYGYTF
cdr3_nt: TGTGCCAGCAGTTTTTTCTCAGGGGGGAATGACTATGGCTACACCTTC
clone_size: .
v_call: TRBV28
d_call: TRBD1
j_call: TRBJ1-2

cdr3_aa: CASSSTPGTDPGELFF
cdr3_nt: TGTGCCAGCAGCTCTACACCCGGGACAGACCCCGGGGAGCTGTTTTTT
clone_size: .
v_call: TRBV7-7
d_call: TRBD1
j_call: TRBJ2-2

cdr3_aa: CASSGGESGELFF
cdr3_nt: TGTGCCAGTAGTGGTGGGGAGTCCGGGGAGCTGTTTTTT
clone_size: .
v_call: TRBV19
d_call: .
j_call: TRBJ2-2

cdr3_aa: CASSDIGGGRNNEQFF
cdr3_nt: TGTGCCAGCAGTGACATAGGGGGGGGGCGCAACAATGAGCAGTTCTTC
clone_size: .
v_call: TRBV2
d_call: .
j_call: TRBJ2-1

cdr3_aa: CASSYSNSGTEAFF
cdr3_nt: TGTGCCAGCAGTTACTCGAATAGTGGCACTGAAGCTTTCTTT
clone_size: .
v_call: TRBV6-5
d_call: .
j_call: TRBJ1-1

cdr3_aa: CASSLGQSNTEAFF
cdr3_nt: TGTGCCAGCAGCTTGGGACAGTCGAACACTGAAGCTTTCTTT
clone_size: once
v_call: TRBV5-4
d_call: .
j_call: TRBJ1-1